This TCR beta chain was sequenced during a study of cytomegalovirus exposure and HLA in healthy donors. The CDR3 is 16 amino acids. CDR1 is LGHNA, CDR2 YSLEER, per germline. V was clipped by 4 bases and J by 1 base; unmatched bases: 5. Regarding this clone: What it recognizes is unknown.

60 Vbeta and 13 Jbeta primers were used in PCR. Profiling relied on immunoSEQ multiplex PCR, and the TCRdb table lists in-frame clones only, not all of them. The sample lists about 110,000 clones, 75% seen once, with roughly 3% in the top ten. Study-level results: The study labeled fewer than 200 TCR beta chains cytomegalovirus-associated.

The sequenced sample consisted of PBMCs. The TCR sequence derives from a male donor in good health and CMV-seropositive. The V and J genes are TRBV4-3 and TRBJ1-5, with TRBD1 matching over 9 bases. CDR3 nucleotide sequence: TGCGCCAGCAGCCTGGGGACAGGGAACAGCAATCAGCCCCAGCATTTT. Its protein product is CASSLGTGNSNQPQHF.